A single sample is the source of the 27 T cell receptor beta chains below, sequenced in a study of blood T cell repertoires in COVID-19. The protocol was immunoSEQ multiplex PCR, while the TCRdb copy is restricted to in-frame clones and leaves out a portion. This repertoire shows 75,000 to 95,000 clones, 90% found once; its top ten account for less than 2%. Sample: peripheral blood. These receptors were collected from a man in his sixties with acute or convalescent COVID-19.

The J gene is TRBJ2-1, the V gene TRBV6-5; D remains unclear. V was shortened by 2 bases and J by 5 bases, with 7 bases between the two germline ends. The CDR3 runs to 13 residues. Per the germline V gene, CDR1 is MNHEY and CDR2 is SVGAGI. The CDR3 reads CASSYLGNNEQFF. The DNA for the CDR3 is TGTGCCAGCAGTTACCTAGGAAACAATGAGCAGTTCTTC.

The chain uses TRBV11-1 and TRBJ1-2; D is undetermined. V was pared by 5 bases and J by 3 bases, with 10 bases between. CDR1 SGHAT and CDR2 FQDESV come from the germline V gene (reference sequence). CDR3 length: 13 amino acids. The CDR3 spells CASSPVGDYGYTF. CDR3 in DNA: TGTGCCAGCAGCCCGGTCGGGGACTATGGCTACACCTTC.

V and J are TRBV12-3 or TRBV12-4 and TRBJ2-1; D gene unclear. V was cut by 7 bases and J by 6 bases, with 7 bases left in between. The CDR3 sequence is 11 residues long. The CDR3 bases are TGTGCCAGCACGTCCGGCAATGAGCAGTTCTTC. Translating it yields CASTSGNEQFF.

CDR3 bases: TGCGCCAGCAGCTTGGTGGGGACAGGAGATGAAAAACTGTTTTTT. Residues: CASSLVGTGDEKLFF. The genes are TRBV5-1 and TRBJ1-4; 8 positions match TRBD1. CDR3 length: 15 amino acids. Germline values: CDR1 SGHRS, CDR2 YFSETQ. After removal of 0 bases from V and 6 bases from J, the junction contained 4 bases not matched to a gene.

This rearrangement joins TRBV28 to TRBJ1-1, with D possibly being TRBD1 (6 bases). This CDR3 spans 12 amino acids. Germline V lookup: CDR1 MDHEN, CDR2 SYDVKM. Trimming left V 2 bases short and J 6 bases short, with 7 bases between. The CDR3 spells CASSLKGAEAFF. The CDR3 DNA is TGTGCCAGCAGTTTAAAGGGGGCTGAAGCTTTCTTT.

This sequence joins TRBV28 and TRBJ1-5, with 8 bases identical to TRBD1. The junction had 11 bases not matched to a gene; V was cut back by 6 bases and J by 4 bases. This CDR3 has 16 amino acids. Germline V CDR1 and CDR2: MDHEN, SYDVKM. DNA for the CDR3: TGTGCCAGCAGCAAACCTCGGGGACAGGAGAATCAGCCCCAGCATTTT. The encoded protein is CASSKPRGQENQPQHF.

The chain is built from TRBV29-1 and TRBJ2-5; D may be TRBD1 (6 bases). This CDR3 is 12 amino acids long. Germline loops: CDR1 SQVTM, CDR2 ANQGSEA. V was pared by 7 bases and J by 5 bases, with 14 bases between. DNA of the CDR3: TGCAGCGCTTATAAGGGGGAGGAGACCCAGTACTTC. It codes for CSAYKGEETQYF. The variable domain in full, completed from reference TRBV29-1 and TRBJ2-5, reads SAVISQKPSRDICQRGTSLTIQCQVDSQVTMMFWYRQQPGQSLTLIATANQGSEATYESGFVIDKFPISRPNLTFSTLTVSNMSPEDSSIYLCSAYKGEETQYFGPGTRLLVL.

A word on this clone: Germline is not matched at one junction end, which may reflect a read error. The gene calls are TRBV6-1 and TRBJ1-2; weak D call: TRBD1 (6 bases). The CDR3 totals 13 residues. Germline V gives CDR1 MNHNS, CDR2 SASEGT. Written as DNA, the CDR3 is TGTGCCAGCAGCGAAGGGGGGCTTCTTGGCTACACCTTC. Protein product: CASSEGGLLGYTF.

The chain recombines TRBV27 with TRBJ1-2; 8 bases align to TRBD1. Losses at the gene ends were 5 bases for V and 2 bases for J; bases not matched to a gene: 7. Germline V gene lookup returns CDR1 MNHEY and CDR2 SMNVEV (reference sequence). This CDR3 spans 15 amino acids. Here the CDR3 DNA reads TGTGCCAGCAGTGTGGGGACAGGTCAAAACTATGGCTACACCTTC. The encoded protein is CASSVGTGQNYGYTF.

The rearrangement uses TRBV6-5 and TRBJ2-7; a possible D gene is TRBD1 (5 bases). The V gene's germline CDR1 is MNHEY and CDR2 SVGAGI. CDR3 length: 13 amino acids. Between the trimmed V and J ends, which lost 2 bases and 3 bases, there was a span of 8 bases. DNA for the CDR3: TGTGCCAGCAGTTACGACCAGGGCTACGAGCAGTACTTC. It specifies CASSYDQGYEQYF.

The chain carries TRBV20-1 and TRBJ1-5; D unclear. V dropped 3 bases and J dropped 2 bases, with 11 bases sitting between them. Germline CDR1 is DFQATT and CDR2 is SNEGSKA (reference sequence). The CDR3 loop spans 14 amino acids. CDR3 nucleotides: TGCAGTGCTAGTAAAAACCGCGGCAATCAGCCCCAGCATTTT. It is translated as CSASKNRGNQPQHF.

The chain recombines TRBV6-2 or TRBV6-3 with TRBJ2-1; D ambiguous. Germline V gives CDR1 MNHEY, CDR2 SVGEGT. The V and J ends lost 5 bases and 10 bases respectively, with 12 bases between them. The CDR3 is made up of 12 amino acids. The CDR3 DNA sequence: TGTGCCAGCAGTCGGTTCTTCGGGGAGCAGTTCTTC. Translating it yields CASSRFFGEQFF.

The V and J genes are TRBV9 and TRBJ1-1; D may be TRBD1 (5 bases). Germline-derived CDR1 and CDR2 are SGDLS and YYNGEE. With 0 bases removed from V and 0 bases from J, the gap between germline ends came to 9 bases. The CDR3 has 15 amino acids. CDR3 region: CASSVDPGMNTEAFF. Written as DNA, the CDR3 is TGTGCCAGCAGCGTAGACCCAGGGATGAACACTGAAGCTTTCTTT.

This clone was observed once. V is TRBV18 and J is TRBJ1-2; 8 bases map to TRBD1. The CDR3 extends over 13 amino acids. With V trimmed by 0 bases and J by 8 bases, 2 bases remained unmatched. The germline V gene encodes CDR1 KGHSH and CDR2 LQKENI. As DNA, the CDR3 is TGTGCCAGCTCACCACCTCGGACAGGGGGCTACACCTTC. Amino acid sequence: CASSPPRTGGYTF. The full variable domain, its missing parts supplied by reference TRBV18 and TRBJ1-2, is NAGVMQNPRHLVRRRGQEARLRCSPMKGHSHVYWYRQLPEEGLKFMVYLQKENIIDESGMPKERFSAEFPKEGPSILRIQQVVRGDSAAYFCASSPPRTGGYTFGSGTRLTVV.

V gene TRBV12-3 or TRBV12-4 combines with J gene TRBJ2-2, with D perhaps matching TRBD1 (5 bases). The CDR3 runs to 13 residues. The V and J ends lost 1 base and 6 bases respectively, with 6 bases between them. CDR3 residues: CASSLDRSGELFF. The CDR3 coding sequence is TGTGCCAGCAGTTTAGACAGGTCCGGGGAGCTGTTTTTT.

This sequence joins TRBV2 and TRBJ1-5; D is ambiguous. CDR1 is SNHLY and CDR2 is FYNNEI in the germline V gene. The CDR3 covers 14 residues. The germline V and J ends were trimmed by 3 bases and 7 bases, with 13 bases remaining between them. The CDR3 region has the DNA TGTGCCAGCAGTGACCCCTCTACAGAGCAGCCCCAGCATTTT. Protein: CASSDPSTEQPQHF.

This sequence joins TRBV7-8 and TRBJ2-7, with TRBD2 matching 13 bases. There are 16 residues in the CDR3. The V and J ends lost 1 base and 5 bases, in that order; junction bases with no gene match: 5. Germline assignment: CDR1 SGHVS and CDR2 FQNEAQ. CDR3 amino acids: CASSLGTSGRADEQYF. DNA for the CDR3: TGTGCCAGCAGCTTAGGAACTAGCGGGAGGGCCGACGAGCAGTACTTC.

V gene TRBV7-3 combines with J gene TRBJ2-1; 13 bases fit TRBD2. The germline V gene has CDR1 SGHTA and CDR2 FQGTGA. With 5 bases clipped from V and 8 bases from J, the junction kept 6 bases outside the gene matches. The CDR3 extends over 15 amino acids. The CDR3 sequence: CASSPTSGRADEQFF. CDR3 sequence (DNA): TGTGCCAGCAGCCCTACTAGCGGGAGGGCGGATGAGCAGTTCTTC.

This clone was detected once. V gene TRBV4-2 combines with J gene TRBJ1-3, with D hard to call. The CDR3 has 14 residues. CDR1 is LGHNA, CDR2 YNFKEQ, per germline. Trimming removed 4 bases from V and 0 bases from J, with 7 bases in between. In nucleotides, the CDR3 is TGTGCCAGCAGCCCCTGGAGCTCTGGAAACACCATATATTTT. Protein: CASSPWSSGNTIYF.

This clone has more than one count but fewer than ten. This chain links TRBV7-9 with TRBJ2-7, with 7 bases that match TRBD1. The CDR3 contains 15 residues. Germline values: CDR1 SEHNR, CDR2 FQNEAQ (reference sequence). V dropped 5 bases and J dropped 0; count of bases not matched to a gene: 7. The DNA for the CDR3 is TGTGCCAGCAGCCTAGACAGGGAAATCTCCTACGAGCAGTACTTC. Translating gives CASSLDREISYEQYF.

The rearrangement links TRBV12-3 or TRBV12-4 to TRBJ1-5; unclear D gene. This CDR3 has 12 residues. V was pared by 2 bases and J by 7 bases, with 6 bases between. CDR3 sequence: CASSLIGQPQHF. The CDR3 bases are TGTGCCAGCAGTTTAATCGGGCAGCCCCAGCATTTT.

V usage is TRBV19 and J usage is TRBJ1-5; D call uncertain. This CDR3 contains 14 residues. Germline CDR1 is LNHDA and CDR2 is SQIVND (reference sequence). V was pared by 10 bases and J by 2 bases, with 15 bases between. This CDR3 reads CATSLGYGNQPQHF. CDR3 in DNA: TGTGCCACCTCACTCGGGTACGGCAATCAGCCCCAGCATTTT.

In its sample, this clone was seen once. V is TRBV29-1 and J is TRBJ2-7; 10 bases agree with TRBD1. V shed 5 bases, J shed 3 bases, and the junction held 4 bases outside the gene matches. CDR3 size: 13 residues. CDR1 SQVTM and CDR2 ANQGSEA come from the germline V gene. For the CDR3, the DNA is TGCAGCGTTATCCGGGACAGGGGCTACGAGCAGTACTTC. This translates into CSVIRDRGYEQYF.

J is TRBJ1-2 and V is TRBV25-1; D remains ambiguous. Germline V gene data show CDR1 as MGHDK and CDR2 as SYGVNS. The CDR3 extends over 12 amino acids. V was pared by 3 bases and J by 2 bases, with 4 bases between. The CDR3 sequence is CASSDRNYGYTF. CDR3 DNA: TGTGCCAGCAGTGACAGGAACTATGGCTACACCTTC.

This chain connects TRBV28 to TRBJ2-7; weak D call: TRBD1 (6 bases). Germline CDR1 is MDHEN and CDR2 is SYDVKM. Trimming took 10 bases from V and 5 from J, leaving 15 bases between them. The CDR3 is 12 amino acids. CDR3 bases: TGTGCCACCTTTCATAGGGACAACGAGCAGTACTTC. Amino acid sequence: CATFHRDNEQYF. Drawing the rest from reference TRBV28 and TRBJ2-7, the complete variable domain is DVKVTQSSRYLVKRTGEKVFLECVQDMDHENMFWYRQDPGLGLRLIYFSYDVKMKEKGDIPEGYSVSREKKERFSLILESASTNQTSMYLCATFHRDNEQYFGPGTRLTVT.

V gene TRBV7-9 combines with J gene TRBJ2-3; weak D call: TRBD1 (5 bases). The germline V gene has CDR1 SEHNR and CDR2 FQNEAQ (reference sequence). The CDR3 contains 14 residues. V was pared by 2 bases and J by 5 bases, with 11 bases between. As DNA, the CDR3 is TGTGCCAGCAGCTTACAGGGCTCAAGAGATACGCAGTATTTT. Its translation is CASSLQGSRDTQYF.

The chain joins TRBV11-2 to TRBJ2-7; 12 positions agree with TRBD2. This CDR3 is 15 amino acids long. Germline V gene lookup returns CDR1 SGHAT and CDR2 FQNNGV. J was trimmed by 10 bases and V by 0 bases; bases with no gene match: 7. The CDR3 here is CASSLDPSGREKQYF. The CDR3 DNA sequence: TGTGCCAGCAGCTTAGACCCTAGCGGGAGGGAAAAACAGTACTTC.